The 16 T cell receptor beta chains in this list originate from one sample, sequenced in a study of cytomegalovirus exposure and HLA in healthy donors. PCR primers comprised 60 Vbeta and 13 Jbeta primers. The method was immunoSEQ multiplex PCR; TCRdb's version includes in-frame clones alone and lacks a portion of them. The sample yields some 140,000 clones, around 79% seen once. The sequenced sample consisted of PBMCs. The source is a man aged 40-50 years in good health and CMV-seropositive.

As for this clone: Other DNA sequences in this sample translate to the same CDR3. The J gene is TRBJ1-4, the V gene TRBV7-2; the D is unclear. This CDR3 has 13 residues. V shed 0 bases and J shed 5 bases, with 4 bases lying between them. The germline V gene has CDR1 SGHTA and CDR2 FQGNSA. The DNA of the CDR3 is TGTGCCAGCAGCTTAGCGCGGAATGAAAAACTGTTTTTT. Translating gives CASSLARNEKLFF.

The table lists this clone with a few counts. One junction end disagrees with the germline gene, perhaps due to a read error. The chain carries TRBV6-5 and TRBJ1-5; 7 bases are a match to TRBD1. The CDR3 spans 14 residues. CDR1 and CDR2 (germline): MNHEY, SVGAGI. CDR3 loop: CASSAGGENQPQHF. DNA for the CDR3: TGCGCCAGCAGCGCAGGGGGAGAGAATCAGCCCCAGCATTTT.

This clone was seen only once. The rearrangement uses TRBV7-6 and TRBJ2-3; TRBD2 is a possible D gene (6 bases). The CDR3 is made up of 18 amino acids. Per germline, CDR1 SGHVS and CDR2 FNYEAQ. V lost 3 bases, J lost 6 bases, and 25 bases lay in between. The CDR3 here is CASSFYGGELRSPDTQYF. CDR3 nucleotides: TGTGCCAGCAGCTTCTACGGGGGTGAGCTTCGGTCCCCTGATACGCAGTATTTT. The whole variable domain, filled in from reference TRBV7-6 and TRBJ2-3, reads GAGVSQSPRYKVTKRGQDVALRCDPISGHVSLYWYRQALGQGPEFLTYFNYEAQQDKSGLPNDRFSAERPEGSISTLTIQRTEQRDSAMYRCASSFYGGELRSPDTQYFGPGTRLTVL.

This chain's CDR3 is CASSRGSGSVSEQYF. CDR3 DNA: TGTGCCAGCAGCAGGGGGAGCGGGAGTGTAAGCGAGCAGTACTTC. The chain joins TRBV5-8 to TRBJ2-7; TRBD2 matches at 8 bases. The CDR3 has 15 residues. CDR1 is SGHTS and CDR2 is YDEGEE in the germline V gene. V lost 4 bases, J lost 6 bases, and 12 bases stayed unmatched.

This rearrangement joins TRBV9 to TRBJ1-3; TRBD1 aligns across 7 bases. Germline V CDR1 and CDR2: SGDLS, YYNGEE. Trimming took 0 bases from V and 2 from J; bases not matched to a gene: 8. This CDR3 spans 17 amino acids. CDR3 amino acids: CASSVATGRGAGNTIYF. For the CDR3, the DNA is TGTGCCAGCAGCGTAGCTACGGGCAGGGGGGCTGGAAACACCATATATTTT.

The CDR3 sequence is CASSLSGGRTEAFF. Written as DNA, the CDR3 is TGTGCCAGCAGTTTATCCGGGGGGCGCACTGAAGCTTTCTTT. V gene TRBV27 combines with J gene TRBJ1-1; a possible D gene is TRBD1 (6 bases). CDR1 MNHEY and CDR2 SMNVEV come from the germline V gene (reference sequence). The CDR3 length is 14 residues. Trimming removed 0 bases from V and 4 bases from J, with 9 bases in between.

The J gene is TRBJ2-7, the V gene TRBV4-1; 8 nucleotides match TRBD1. The CDR3 is 15 amino acids. The junction had 9 bases not matched to a gene; V was cut back by 5 bases and J by 3 bases. In germline, CDR1 is MGHRA, CDR2 YSYEKL. The CDR3: CASSARGQGVYEQYF. The CDR3 DNA sequence: TGCGCCAGCAGCGCGAGAGGACAGGGAGTCTACGAGCAGTACTTC.

The chain uses TRBV5-1 and TRBJ2-5; D gene unclear. Trimming cost V 3 bases and J 1 base, with 10 bases left between them. From germline, CDR1 is SGHRS and CDR2 YFSETQ. The CDR3 is 14 amino acids. The DNA for the CDR3 is TGCGCCAGCAGCTACCAGTCTCCCCAAGAGACCCAGTACTTC. Encoded protein: CASSYQSPQETQYF.

V usage is TRBV11-2 and J usage is TRBJ2-7; TRBD2 is a possible D gene (7 bases). Per the germline V gene, CDR1 is SGHAT and CDR2 is FQNNGV. Trimming removed 1 base from V and 5 bases from J, with 15 bases in between. CDR3 length: 15 residues. CDR3 sequence: CASSLGGRERDEQYF. The CDR3 DNA sequence: TGTGCCAGCAGCTTAGGGGGGCGGGAGCGAGACGAGCAGTACTTC.

V usage is TRBV6-6 and J usage is TRBJ1-2; D is undetermined. This CDR3 has 14 amino acids. Germline assignment: CDR1 MNHNY and CDR2 SVGAGI (reference sequence). Deletions cut 8 bases from V and 4 bases from J, with 17 bases between. Here the CDR3 DNA reads TGTGCCAGCGTGTTAGGACTGCTTAGCTATGGCTACACCTTC. Translated: CASVLGLLSYGYTF.

A remark on this clone: Other DNA sequences from this sample encode an identical CDR3 as well. The V gene is TRBV6-5, the J gene TRBJ1-4; 7 bases are a match to TRBD1. After removal of 8 bases from V and 7 bases from J, the junction contained 10 bases not matched to a gene. CDR3 length: 14 residues. Germline-derived CDR1 and CDR2 are MNHEY and SVGAGI. CDR3 in DNA: TGTGCCAGCGCTTTACAGGGGTATCTTGAAAAACTGTTTTTT. It translates to CASALQGYLEKLFF.

Only one count was recorded for this clone. This chain joins TRBV10-2 and TRBJ2-7, with TRBD1 identical over 10 bases. The ends lost 6 bases at V and 2 bases at J; junction bases unmatched: 7. CDR1 is WSHSY and CDR2 is SAAADI in the germline V gene. CDR3 length equals 15 residues. The CDR3 DNA is TGCGCCAGCAGGGACCGGGACAGGGGTACCTACGAGCAGTACTTC. This sequence encodes CASRDRDRGTYEQYF.

The rearrangement joins TRBV6-1 to TRBJ2-5; 13 bases line up with TRBD2. V lost 8 bases and J lost 4; bases outside the gene matches: 4. This CDR3 contains 14 residues. The germline V gene encodes CDR1 MNHNS and CDR2 SASEGT. The CDR3 DNA reads TGTGCCAGCGTGACTAGCGGGAGGACAGAGACCCAGTACTTC. It translates to CASVTSGRTETQYF.

This chain joins TRBV7-8 and TRBJ2-1, with D perhaps matching TRBD1 (5 bases). Germline values: CDR1 SGHVS, CDR2 FQNEAQ. The CDR3 covers 15 residues. Between the trimmed V and J ends, which lost 0 bases and 9 bases, there was a span of 15 bases. CDR3 coding DNA: TGTGCCAGCAGCTTAGCCGTGGCAGGGCCCCGTGAGCAGTTCTTC. Translation gives CASSLAVAGPREQFF. The complete variable domain, with remaining parts taken from reference TRBV7-8 and TRBJ2-1, reads GAGVSQSPRYKVAKRGQDVALRCDPISGHVSLFWYQQALGQGPEFLTYFQNEAQLDKSGLPSDRFFAERPEGSVSTLKIQRTQQEDSAVYLCASSLAVAGPREQFFGPGTRLTVL.

The V gene is TRBV6-5, the J gene TRBJ2-3; D gene unclear. The V gene lost 0 bases and the J gene lost 4 bases, with 11 bases spanning the gap. CDR3 size: 15 residues. The germline CDR1 and CDR2 sequences are MNHEY and SVGAGI. CDR3 DNA: TGTGCCAGCAGTTACTCCGAGGAGAATCCAGATACGCAGTATTTT. Its translation is CASSYSEENPDTQYF.

The chain is built from TRBV2 and TRBJ2-1; 9 bases are shared with TRBD2. The germline gives CDR1 SNHLY, CDR2 FYNNEI. This CDR3 has 15 residues. Losses at the gene ends were 10 bases for V and 8 bases for J; bases not matched to a gene: 15. CDR3 DNA: TGTGCCAACAGGGCGGGAGGGCCCCCCGGGGATGAGCAGTTCTTC. This encodes CANRAGGPPGDEQFF.